The 23 T cell receptor beta chains given below trace back to one sample, sequenced in a study of T cell responses to AZD1222 COVID-19 vaccine. Only in-frame clones appear in the TCRdb table, and some are missing; sequencing was by immunoSEQ multiplex PCR. The sample shows approximately 150,000 clones, 80% to 95% of them seen only once. Sequenced material: peripheral blood, taken on day 0 of AZD1222 vaccination. These TCRs come from an adult in good health.

Notes on this clone: One junction end disagrees with the germline gene, perhaps due to a read error. The chain joins TRBV27 to TRBJ1-5; D possibly corresponds to TRBD1 (5 bases). The germline gives CDR1 MNHEY, CDR2 SMNVEV (reference sequence). CDR3 length: 13 residues. The CDR3 bases are TGTGCCAGCAGTTTTGCAGGGAATCGGCCCCAGCATTTT. It yields the protein CASSFAGNRPQHF.

The chain has TRBV11-2 and TRBJ2-7; TRBD1 matches at 9 bases. CDR1 SGHAT and CDR2 FQNNGV come from the germline V gene. This CDR3 contains 15 residues. V lost 3 bases, J lost 6 bases, and 9 bases stayed unmatched. CDR3 bases: TGTGCCAGCAGCTTTCCGGGACAGGGTGTCTTCGAGCAGTACTTC. Translated, it gives CASSFPGQGVFEQYF.

The chain employs TRBV4-2 and TRBJ2-2, with D possibly matching TRBD2 (6 bases). Between the trimmed V and J ends, which lost 0 bases and 0 bases, there was a span of 11 bases. Germline V gene sequence: CDR1 LGHNA, CDR2 YNFKEQ. The CDR3 has 17 amino acids. CDR3: CASSQESGGANTGELFF. Written as DNA, the CDR3 is TGTGCCAGCAGCCAAGAGTCTGGCGGGGCGAACACCGGGGAGCTGTTTTTT.

The CDR3 spells CASSLGRQPRSNQPQHF. The CDR3 DNA follows: TGTGCCAGCAGCTTAGGTCGACAGCCTCGGAGCAATCAGCCCCAGCATTTT. This chain joins TRBV13 and TRBJ1-5; D may be TRBD1 (5 bases). There are 17 residues in the CDR3. Germline loops: CDR1 PRHDT, CDR2 FYEKMQ (reference sequence). Trimming shortened V by 0 bases and J by 1 base, and 13 bases separated the two germline ends. The variable domain in full, completed from reference TRBV13 and TRBJ1-5, reads AAGVIQSPRHLIKEKRETATLKCYPIPRHDTVYWYQQGPGQDPQFLISFYEKMQSDKGSIPDRFSAQQFSDYHSELNMSSLELGDSALYFCASSLGRQPRSNQPQHFGDGTRLSIL.

The chain carries TRBV5-3 and TRBJ2-3, with TRBD2 matching 9 bases. TRBV5-3 qualifies as an ORF whose function is uncertain. The CDR3 loop spans 18 amino acids. The junction had 13 bases not matched to a gene; V was cut back by 1 base and J by 4 bases. This chain's CDR3 is CARSLRLAGGPGADTQYF. For the CDR3, the DNA is TGTGCCAGAAGCTTGAGGTTGGCGGGAGGGCCTGGTGCAGATACGCAGTATTTT.

The chain is built from TRBV19 and TRBJ1-1, with D possibly matching TRBD1 (5 bases). CDR3 length: 13 amino acids. V gave up 5 bases and J gave up 8 bases, with 15 bases separating them. Germline loops: CDR1 LNHDA, CDR2 SQIVND (reference sequence). CDR3 region: CASSPPGGVEAFF. The CDR3, as DNA: TGTGCCAGTAGTCCCCCGGGGGGGGTGGAAGCTTTCTTT.

The J gene is TRBJ1-1, the V gene TRBV19, with no clear D. The CDR3 totals 14 residues. Trimming removed 6 bases at V and 4 bases at J, with 15 bases between. Germline V gives CDR1 LNHDA, CDR2 SQIVND (reference sequence). CDR3: CASSSGVVGTEAFF. DNA for the CDR3: TGTGCCAGTAGCTCCGGGGTTGTAGGCACTGAAGCTTTCTTT.

With regard to this clone: Other DNA sequences of this sample code for an identical CDR3. The chain recombines TRBV5-1 with TRBJ1-2, with D possibly matching TRBD1 (6 bases). Germline loops: CDR1 SGHRS, CDR2 YFSETQ. Trimming shortened V by 2 bases and J by 6 bases, and 11 bases separated the two germline ends. CDR3 length equals 13 residues. The CDR3 reads CASSLEQGDGYTF. The CDR3 coding sequence is TGCGCCAGCAGCTTAGAACAGGGTGATGGCTACACCTTC.

The chain uses TRBV5-1 and TRBJ2-5; D may be TRBD1 or TRBD2 (5 bases each). Germline CDR1 is SGHRS and CDR2 is YFSETQ. V was pared by 0 bases and J by 1 base, with 7 bases between. This CDR3 comprises 14 residues. The CDR3 DNA reads TGCGCCAGCAGCTTGGGGGGGATCCAAGAGACCCAGTACTTC. Translated, it gives CASSLGGIQETQYF.

The gene calls are TRBV27 and TRBJ2-5; D may be TRBD1 (6 bases). CDR3 length equals 17 residues. Trimming removed 4 bases from V and 2 bases from J, with 20 bases in between. Looked up from germline, CDR1 is MNHEY and CDR2 is SMNVEV (reference sequence). The CDR3 loop is CASSWFLSGTRQETQYF. CDR3 in DNA: TGTGCCAGCAGTTGGTTTCTGTCCGGGACAAGACAAGAGACCCAGTACTTC.

This clone has only a few counts. This sequence joins TRBV7-3 and TRBJ2-3; the D gene is possibly TRBD1 (6 bases). Germline CDR1 SGHTA, CDR2 FQGTGA. The V end lost 5 bases, the J end lost 6 bases, and 15 bases lay between the germline ends. This CDR3 is built from 14 residues. CDR3 in amino acids: CASSPAGAMDTQYF. CDR3 in DNA: TGTGCCAGCAGCCCCGCAGGGGCTATGGATACGCAGTATTTT. The full variable domain, with the rest looked up from reference TRBV7-3 and TRBJ2-3, is GAGVSQTPSNKVTEKGKYVELRCDPISGHTALYWYRQSLGQGPEFLIYFQGTGAADDSGLPNDRFFAVRPEGSVSTLKIQRTERGDSAVYLCASSPAGAMDTQYFGPGTRLTVL.

V usage is TRBV19 and J usage is TRBJ2-6, with D tentatively TRBD1 (5 bases). There are 19 residues in the CDR3. Germline V lookup: CDR1 LNHDA, CDR2 SQIVND (reference sequence). V was shortened by 4 bases and J by 0 bases, with 19 bases between the two germline ends. Written as DNA, the CDR3 is TGTGCCAGTAGTACCACAAGGGGAAGCCTTCCCTCTGGGGCCAACGTCCTGACTTTC. Amino acid sequence: CASSTTRGSLPSGANVLTF.

In nucleotides, the CDR3 is TGCGCCAGCAGCCCCCTCTCGACAGGGGAGTACACTGAAGCTTTCTTT. It codes for CASSPLSTGEYTEAFF. This chain connects TRBV4-1 to TRBJ1-1, with 8 bases matching TRBD1. The CDR3 is 16 amino acids. Germline V gene lookup returns CDR1 MGHRA and CDR2 YSYEKL. J lost 3 bases, V lost 4 bases, and 10 bases had no gene match.

This clone was recorded a few times. The rearrangement links TRBV6-5 to TRBJ2-7; 10 bases agree with TRBD2. The CDR3 consists of 16 residues. The germline CDR1 and CDR2 sequences are MNHEY and SVGAGI. After removal of 3 bases from V and 0 bases from J, the junction contained 5 bases not matched to a gene. CDR3 sequence reads: CASSYLSGRSSYEQYF. In DNA form, the CDR3 reads TGTGCCAGCAGTTATCTTAGCGGGAGGAGCTCCTACGAGCAGTACTTC.

Turning to this clone: This specimen includes other DNA sequences encoding the same CDR3. The chain recombines TRBV5-1 with TRBJ2-7; TRBD2 matches at 7 bases. Germline V gene lookup returns CDR1 SGHRS and CDR2 YFSETQ. The V and J ends lost 0 bases and 2 bases, in that order; junction bases with no gene match: 5. The CDR3 contains 15 residues. In nucleotides, the CDR3 is TGCGCCAGCAGCTTGGGATTAGCGGGCCCCTACGAGCAGTACTTC. Amino acid sequence: CASSLGLAGPYEQYF.

This rearrangement joins TRBV29-1 to TRBJ2-5, with no clear D. Trimming shortened V by 2 bases and J by 0 bases, and 4 bases separated the two germline ends. This CDR3 is built from 12 residues. Germline V gene lookup returns CDR1 SQVTM and CDR2 ANQGSEA. As DNA, the CDR3 is TGCAGCGTTGAATTTTACCAAGAGACCCAGTACTTC. Its translation is CSVEFYQETQYF.

The rearrangement links TRBV7-9 to TRBJ2-3, with 12 bases identical to TRBD2. The V gene's germline CDR1 is SEHNR and CDR2 FQNEAQ (reference sequence). The V gene end was trimmed by 5 bases and the J gene end by 4 bases; junction bases not matched to a gene: 4. CDR3 size: 15 residues. This CDR3 is CASSGGLAGPDTQYF. CDR3 DNA sequence: TGTGCCAGCAGCGGGGGACTAGCGGGCCCAGATACGCAGTATTTT. Together with reference TRBV7-9 and TRBJ2-3, the CDR3 gives the full variable domain: DTGVSQNPRHKITKRGQNVTFRCDPISEHNRLYWYRQTLGQGPEFLTYFQNEAQLEKSRLLSDRFSAERPKGSFSTLEIQRTEQGDSAMYLCASSGGLAGPDTQYFGPGTRLTVL.

The chain has TRBV18 and TRBJ2-7; D call uncertain. Per germline, CDR1 KGHSH and CDR2 LQKENI. This CDR3 comprises 12 residues. Trimming cost V 2 bases and J 2 bases, with 4 bases left between them. This chain's CDR3 is CASSPGAYEQYF. As DNA, the CDR3 is TGTGCCAGCTCACCAGGAGCCTACGAGCAGTACTTC.

The V call is TRBV2, the J call TRBJ1-4; D possibly corresponds to TRBD1 (6 bases). The CDR3 spans 15 residues. Trimming left V 5 bases short and J 8 bases short, with 18 bases between. Germline V gene lookup returns CDR1 SNHLY and CDR2 FYNNEI. The CDR3 is CASSPLGGAREKLFF. In nucleotides, the CDR3 is TGTGCCAGCAGTCCCCTCGGGGGGGCGCGGGAAAAACTGTTTTTT.

This clone was observed a few times. The chain links TRBV5-1 to TRBJ1-1, with D uncertain. The CDR3 contains 13 residues. Trimming removed 7 bases from V and 3 bases from J, with 13 bases in between. Looked up from germline, CDR1 is SGHRS and CDR2 is YFSETQ. The CDR3 reads CASRPGWDTEAFF. For the CDR3, the DNA is TGCGCCAGCCGGCCGGGGTGGGACACTGAAGCTTTCTTT.

This clone appeared once. The chain's CDR3 is CASSFDRTGGYEKLFF. The CDR3 coding sequence is TGCGCCAGCAGCTTTGATCGGACAGGGGGCTATGAAAAACTGTTTTTT. The chain combines TRBV5-1 with TRBJ1-4, with TRBD1 matching 11 bases. The V and J ends lost 2 bases and 6 bases, in that order; junction bases with no gene match: 6. In germline, CDR1 is SGHRS, CDR2 YFSETQ. This CDR3 is 16 amino acids long.

The J gene is TRBJ1-5, the V gene TRBV6-1; the D is unclear. Trimming pared 0 bases from V and 0 bases from J, leaving 3 bases between. Germline V gene sequence: CDR1 MNHNS, CDR2 SASEGT. The CDR3 extends over 14 amino acids. CDR3 amino acids: CASSEAYSNQPQHF. CDR3 in DNA: TGTGCCAGCAGTGAAGCATATAGCAATCAGCCCCAGCATTTT.

This rearrangement joins TRBV5-6 to TRBJ1-2; D possibly corresponds to TRBD1 (6 bases). The CDR3 covers 13 residues. Per the germline V gene, CDR1 is SGHDT and CDR2 is YYEEEE. V lost 4 bases to trimming and J lost 6 bases, with 13 bases between them. The CDR3 nucleotides are TGTGCCAGCAGCCCCGGACAGATGAATGGCTACACCTTC. Its protein product is CASSPGQMNGYTF.